Below are 17 T cell receptor beta chains sequenced from a single sample in a study of T-cell reconstitution after alpha-beta-depleted transplantation in children. The TCRbeta library incorporated unique molecular identifiers. One entry per CDR3 protein results from TCRdb running MiXCR on the PCR reads. The sample yields 330,000 or so distinct CDR3 sequences, nearly 8% seen once. Study-level points and caveats: The authors attributed T-cell counts and diversity one year after transplant mostly to newly produced T cells.

The antigens for these receptors are not known. Specimen: peripheral blood, collected 360 days after TCRalphabeta/CD19-depleted stem cell transplant. Source of these receptors: a female patient younger than 10 who had a stem cell transplant for Fanconi anemia, so the T cells may come from the graft donor.

The chain combines TRBV6-5 with TRBJ2-7, with 7 nucleotides matching TRBD1. The V segment lost 3 bases and the J segment 5 bases; nucleotides outside the gene matches: 10. The CDR3 length is 15 residues. In germline, CDR1 is MNHEY, CDR2 SVGAGI. The CDR3 DNA is TGTGCCAGCAGTTATTTTCCAAGGGGGCGGCACGAGCAGTACTTC. It codes for CASSYFPRGRHEQYF.

This clonotype was counted ten times or more. V gene TRBV14 combines with J gene TRBJ2-3, with D uncertain. From germline, CDR1 is SGHDN and CDR2 FVKESK. The CDR3 totals 13 residues. Trimming shortened V by 4 bases and J by 6 bases, and 11 bases separated the two germline ends. The chain's CDR3 is CASSPHPGDTQYF. The DNA for the CDR3 is TGTGCCAGCAGCCCCCACCCCGGGGATACGCAGTATTTT.

This clonotype was detected a few times. This chain uses TRBV20-1 with TRBJ1-3; D unresolved. The ends were cut back, 3 bases at V and 0 bases at J, with 9 bases in the middle. The germline gives CDR1 DFQATT, CDR2 SNEGSKA (reference sequence). The CDR3 extends over 14 amino acids. As DNA, the CDR3 is TGCAGTGCTAGTGGGTCACCCTCTGGAAACACCATATATTTT. Translating gives CSASGSPSGNTIYF.

This clonotype was observed many times. The chain combines TRBV20-1 with TRBJ2-5, with D possibly TRBD2 on 7 matching bases. The CDR3 runs to 18 residues. The ends were cut back, 1 base at V and 2 bases at J, with 23 bases in the middle. Per the germline V gene, CDR1 is DFQATT and CDR2 is SNEGSKA (reference sequence). The CDR3 nucleotides read TGCAGTGCTAGAGCGTCGGGGGGCGGAATAGCTCTTCAAGAGACCCAGTACTTC. It specifies CSARASGGGIALQETQYF.

This clonotype was detected ten times or more. The chain recombines TRBV28 with TRBJ2-3; tentatively, D is TRBD2 (5 bases). V lost 9 bases and J lost 1, with 14 bases in between. Per the germline V gene, CDR1 is MDHEN and CDR2 is SYDVKM. This CDR3 has 14 amino acids. This chain's CDR3 is CASSASLGTDTQYF. CDR3 bases: TGTGCCAGTAGCGCATCCCTCGGCACAGATACGCAGTATTTT.

Note on this clonotype: This may be a read error, as it is one base from a much larger clone. V usage is TRBV12-3 or TRBV12-4 and J usage is TRBJ2-6; weak D call: TRBD1 (6 bases). This CDR3 is built from 18 residues. CDR3 amino acids: CAISLEAGASSGANVLTF. In nucleotides, the CDR3 is TGTGCCATCAGTTTAGAGGCAGGGGCAAGCTCTGGGGCCAACGTCCTGACTTTC.

This clonotype was detected many times. The V and J genes are TRBV6-2 or TRBV6-3 and TRBJ1-1, with no clear D. Trimming removed 2 bases at V and 2 bases at J, with 6 bases between. The CDR3 is 13 amino acids. Per germline, CDR1 MNHEY and CDR2 SVGEGT. Here the CDR3 DNA reads TGTGCCAGCAGTTACGTCCTTAACACTGAAGCTTTCTTT. Amino acid sequence: CASSYVLNTEAFF.

This clonotype appeared many times. This CDR3 reads CASSYNPSYYRDSYEQYV. For the CDR3, the DNA is TGTGCCAGCAGTTACAATCCCTCATACTACAGGGACTCCTACGAGCAGTACGTC. The chain is built from TRBV6-2 or TRBV6-3 and TRBJ2-7, with D possibly TRBD1 on 6 matching bases. Deletions cut 2 bases from V and 0 bases from J, with 20 bases between. The CDR3 is made up of 18 amino acids. The V gene's germline CDR1 is MNHEY and CDR2 SVGEGT.

This clonotype has ten or more counts. The rearrangement links TRBV29-1 to TRBJ2-1; D unresolved. V was trimmed by 4 bases and J by 9 bases, leaving 10 bases between them. Germline-derived CDR1 and CDR2 are SQVTM and ANQGSEA. CDR3 length equals 11 residues. CDR3 amino acids: CSVGLGTEQFF. CDR3 coding DNA: TGCAGCGTTGGGTTAGGAACTGAGCAGTTCTTC.

The table lists this clonotype with many counts. V is TRBV29-1 and J is TRBJ2-3, with D uncertain. The CDR3 contains 12 residues. Trimming left V 2 bases short and J 4 bases short, with 7 bases between. Germline V gene data show CDR1 as SQVTM and CDR2 as ANQGSEA. CDR3 region: CSVEMGSDTQYF. Written as DNA, the CDR3 is TGCAGCGTTGAAATGGGGTCAGATACGCAGTATTTT.

This clonotype was detected ten times or more. The V gene is TRBV12-3 or TRBV12-4, the J gene TRBJ1-6; 11 bases map to TRBD1. The CDR3 is made up of 14 amino acids. The junction had 1 base not matched to a gene; V was cut back by 3 bases and J by 9 bases. CDR3 region: CASSLGTGGSPLHF. The CDR3 region has the DNA TGTGCCAGCAGTTTGGGGACAGGGGGTTCACCCCTCCACTTT.

This clonotype was picked up many times. This chain connects TRBV20-1 to TRBJ2-2, with D unclear. The germline V gene has CDR1 DFQATT and CDR2 SNEGSKA (reference sequence). The CDR3 has 12 residues. Trimming cost V 3 bases and J 5 bases, with 7 bases left between them. CDR3: CSASSGTGELFF. The CDR3, as DNA: TGCAGTGCTAGTTCTGGTACCGGGGAGCTGTTTTTT.

The table lists this clonotype with many counts. The V and J genes are TRBV7-3 and TRBJ2-3; possible D gene TRBD1, 5 bases. Trimming pared 2 bases from V and 4 bases from J, leaving 10 bases between. Germline V CDR1 and CDR2: SGHTA, FQGTGA. The CDR3 contains 14 residues. The DNA for the CDR3 is TGTGCCAGCAGCTTAGACAGAGCGTCAGATACGCAGTATTTT. This encodes CASSLDRASDTQYF. Together with reference TRBV7-3 and TRBJ2-3, the CDR3 gives the full variable domain: GAGVSQTPSNKVTEKGKYVELRCDPISGHTALYWYRQSLGQGPEFLIYFQGTGAADDSGLPNDRFFAVRPEGSVSTLKIQRTERGDSAVYLCASSLDRASDTQYFGPGTRLTVL.

This clonotype was seen more than once but under ten times. The V call is TRBV4-1, the J call TRBJ2-5; D ambiguous. V lost 2 bases to trimming and J lost 4 bases, with 11 bases between them. The CDR3 sequence is 14 residues long. Germline CDR1 reads MGHRA; CDR2 reads YSYEKL. The DNA of the CDR3 is TGCGCCAGCAGCCAAATCGGGTATGGAGAGACCCAGTACTTC. Encoded protein: CASSQIGYGETQYF.

This rearrangement joins TRBV11-2 to TRBJ2-7, with D possibly matching TRBD2 (5 bases). Per germline, CDR1 SGHAT and CDR2 FQNNGV. The CDR3 has 13 amino acids. The V gene lost 3 bases and the J gene lost 7 bases, with 13 bases spanning the gap. CDR3 amino acids: CASSLWTRDEQYV. The CDR3 bases are TGTGCCAGCAGCTTGTGGACGAGGGATGAGCAGTACGTC.

This clonotype was seen repeatedly, ten times or more. The rearrangement links TRBV27 to TRBJ2-7; TRBD2 might be the D (5 bases). This CDR3 contains 13 residues. Germline-derived CDR1 and CDR2 are MNHEY and SMNVEV (reference sequence). The germline V and J ends were trimmed by 8 bases and 0 bases, with 11 bases remaining between them. The CDR3 DNA follows: TGTGCCAGCTTGGACTCCCTCTCCTACGAGCAGTACTTC. It encodes CASLDSLSYEQYF.

This clonotype was found many times. This chain joins TRBV29-1 and TRBJ2-1; no firm D call. With 7 bases removed from V and 7 bases from J, the gap between germline ends came to 17 bases. This CDR3 region has 13 residues. From germline, CDR1 is SQVTM and CDR2 ANQGSEA. The CDR3 DNA reads as TGCAGCGCCGGTGCCGTCCATCCAAATGAGCAGTTCTTC. Translated: CSAGAVHPNEQFF.